This T cell receptor (gamma chain) was profiled in a study of γδ T cells in repeated Plasmodium falciparum infection. Whole-study findings and limits: Repeated controlled infections reportedly drove waves of new clonotype selection in Vdelta2-negative, mostly Vdelta1+, gammadelta repertoires.

This clone turned up a few times. The antigen is not known. The TCRdb record carries a much larger clone's protein, which differs from this DNA's translation at residue 13; a read error is the likely cause, and the protein listed here is the DNA translation. The CDR3 contains 18 residues. Germline V gene sequence: CDR1 GITISATS, CDR2 ISYDGTV (reference sequence). Bulk repertoires came from Vgamma9/Vdelta2+ or Vdelta2-negative gammadelta T cells flow-sorted from PBMC. TCRdb re-called the multiplex PCR reads with CATT. The sample consists of some 30,000 gamma-chain clones, roughly 1.4% of them appearing once.

The sample was gamma-delta T cells from blood. V and J are TRGV9 and TRGJP. TCRdb does not report a J gene; here it was assigned by matching the DNA to germline references. The source of this sequence is a pool of human donors (malaria-infected and uninfected, not separated). The CDR3 loop reads CALWEVSADVAGRKIKVF. DNA of the CDR3: TGTGCCTTGTGGGAGGTGTCGGCAGACGTTGCGGGCAGAAAAATCAAGGTATTT.